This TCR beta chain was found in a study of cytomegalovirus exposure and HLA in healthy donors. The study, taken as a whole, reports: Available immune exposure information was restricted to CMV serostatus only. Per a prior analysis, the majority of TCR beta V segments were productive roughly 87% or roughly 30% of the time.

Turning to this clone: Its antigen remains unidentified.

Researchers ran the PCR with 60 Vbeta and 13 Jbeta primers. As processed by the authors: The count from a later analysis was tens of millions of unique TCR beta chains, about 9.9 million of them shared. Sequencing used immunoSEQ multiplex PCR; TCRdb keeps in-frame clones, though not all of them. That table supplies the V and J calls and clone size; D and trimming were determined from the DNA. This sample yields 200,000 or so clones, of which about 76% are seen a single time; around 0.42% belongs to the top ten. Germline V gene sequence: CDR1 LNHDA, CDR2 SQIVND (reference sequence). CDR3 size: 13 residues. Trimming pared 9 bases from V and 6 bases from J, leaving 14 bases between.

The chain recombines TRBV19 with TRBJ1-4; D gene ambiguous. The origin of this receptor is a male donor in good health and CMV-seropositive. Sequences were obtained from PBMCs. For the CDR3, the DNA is TGTGCCAGCACCGGGGTTGAGTATGAAAAACTGTTTTTT. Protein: CASTGVEYEKLFF.